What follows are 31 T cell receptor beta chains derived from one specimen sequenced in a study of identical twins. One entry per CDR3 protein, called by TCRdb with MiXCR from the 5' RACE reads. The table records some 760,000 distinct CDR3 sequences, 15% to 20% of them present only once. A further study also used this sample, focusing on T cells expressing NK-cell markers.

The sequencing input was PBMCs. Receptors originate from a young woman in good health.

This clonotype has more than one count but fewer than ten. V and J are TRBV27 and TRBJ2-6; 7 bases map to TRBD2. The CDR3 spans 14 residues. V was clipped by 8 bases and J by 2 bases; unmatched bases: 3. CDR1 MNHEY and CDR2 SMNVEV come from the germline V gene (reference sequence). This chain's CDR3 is CASGGETGANVLTF. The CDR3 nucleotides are TGTGCCAGCGGGGGGGAAACTGGGGCCAACGTCCTGACTTTC.

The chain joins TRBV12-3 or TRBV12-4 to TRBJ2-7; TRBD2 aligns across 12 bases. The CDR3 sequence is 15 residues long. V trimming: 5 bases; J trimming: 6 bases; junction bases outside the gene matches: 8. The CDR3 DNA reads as TGTGCCAGCAGTAAAGCTCCGACTAGCGGGAGCGAGCAGTACTTC. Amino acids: CASSKAPTSGSEQYF.

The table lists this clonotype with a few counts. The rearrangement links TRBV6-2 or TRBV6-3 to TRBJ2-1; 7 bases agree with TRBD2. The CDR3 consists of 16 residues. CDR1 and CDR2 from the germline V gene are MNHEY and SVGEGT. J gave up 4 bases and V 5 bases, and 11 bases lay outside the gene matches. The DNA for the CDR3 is TGTGCCAGCAGTCACCCCGCAGCGGGGCGTTACAATGAGCAGTTCTTC. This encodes CASSHPAAGRYNEQFF.

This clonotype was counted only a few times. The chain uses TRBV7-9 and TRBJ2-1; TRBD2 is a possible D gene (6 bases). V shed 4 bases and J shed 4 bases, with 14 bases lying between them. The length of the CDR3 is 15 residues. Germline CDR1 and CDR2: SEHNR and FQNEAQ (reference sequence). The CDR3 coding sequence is TGTGCCAGCAGCTCAGTGGGGCGGGGTTACAATGAGCAGTTCTTC. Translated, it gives CASSSVGRGYNEQFF. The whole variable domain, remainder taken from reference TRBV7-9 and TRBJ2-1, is DTGVSQNPRHKITKRGQNVTFRCDPISEHNRLYWYRQTLGQGPEFLTYFQNEAQLEKSRLLSDRFSAERPKGSFSTLEIQRTEQGDSAMYLCASSSVGRGYNEQFFGPGTRLTVL.

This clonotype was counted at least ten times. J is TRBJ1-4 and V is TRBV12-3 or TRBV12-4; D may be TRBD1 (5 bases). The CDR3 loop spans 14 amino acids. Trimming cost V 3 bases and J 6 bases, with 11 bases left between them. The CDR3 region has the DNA TGTGCCAGCAGTTTGGGGGATTGGGATGAAAAACTGTTTTTT. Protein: CASSLGDWDEKLFF.

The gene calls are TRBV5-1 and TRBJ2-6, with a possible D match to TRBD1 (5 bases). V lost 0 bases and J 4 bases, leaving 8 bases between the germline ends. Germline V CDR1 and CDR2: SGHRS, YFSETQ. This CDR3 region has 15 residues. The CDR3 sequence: CASSLAQGGANVLTF. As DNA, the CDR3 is TGCGCCAGCAGCTTGGCCCAGGGAGGGGCCAACGTCCTGACTTTC.

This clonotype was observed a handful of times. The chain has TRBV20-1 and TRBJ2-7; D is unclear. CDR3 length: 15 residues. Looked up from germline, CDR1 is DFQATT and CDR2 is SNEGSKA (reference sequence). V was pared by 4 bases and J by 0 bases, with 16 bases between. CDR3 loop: CSAKDKAISSYEQYF. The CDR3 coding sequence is TGCAGTGCTAAAGATAAAGCAATAAGCTCCTACGAGCAGTACTTC.

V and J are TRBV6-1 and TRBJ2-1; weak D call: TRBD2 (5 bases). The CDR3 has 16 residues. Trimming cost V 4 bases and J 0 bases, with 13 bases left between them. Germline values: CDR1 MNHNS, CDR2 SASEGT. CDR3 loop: CASSGGRTLSYNEQFF. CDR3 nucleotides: TGTGCCAGCAGTGGAGGTAGGACTCTCTCCTACAATGAGCAGTTCTTC.

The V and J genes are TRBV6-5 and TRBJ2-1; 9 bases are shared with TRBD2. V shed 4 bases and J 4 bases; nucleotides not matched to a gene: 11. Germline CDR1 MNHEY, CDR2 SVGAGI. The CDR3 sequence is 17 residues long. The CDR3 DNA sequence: TGTGCCAGCAGTTCTACCCCCGGGACTAGCAGTTACAATGAGCAGTTCTTC. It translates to CASSSTPGTSSYNEQFF.

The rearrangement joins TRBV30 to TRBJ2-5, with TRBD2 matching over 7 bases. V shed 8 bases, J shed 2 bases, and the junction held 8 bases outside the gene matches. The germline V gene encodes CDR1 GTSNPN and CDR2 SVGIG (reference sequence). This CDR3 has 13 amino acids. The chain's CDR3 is CARSGRAQETQYF. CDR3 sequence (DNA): TGTGCCCGGTCTGGGAGGGCGCAAGAGACCCAGTACTTC. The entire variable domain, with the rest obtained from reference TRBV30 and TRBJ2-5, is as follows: SQTIHQWPATLVQPVGSPLSLECTVEGTSNPNLYWYRQAAGRGLQLLFYSVGIGQISSEVPQNLSASRPQDRQFILSSKKLLLSDSGFYLCARSGRAQETQYFGPGTRLLVL.

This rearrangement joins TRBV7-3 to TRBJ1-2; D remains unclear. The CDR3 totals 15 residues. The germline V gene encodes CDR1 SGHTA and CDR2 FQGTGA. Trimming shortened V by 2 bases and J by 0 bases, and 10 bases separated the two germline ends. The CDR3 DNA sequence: TGTGCCAGCAGCTTAGGCCACGGAGCTAACTATGGCTACACCTTC. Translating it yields CASSLGHGANYGYTF.

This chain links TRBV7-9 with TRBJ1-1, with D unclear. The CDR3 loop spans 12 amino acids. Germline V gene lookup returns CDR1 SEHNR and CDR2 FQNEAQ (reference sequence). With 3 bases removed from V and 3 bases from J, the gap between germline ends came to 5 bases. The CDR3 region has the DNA TGTGCCAGCAGCTTCGTAGACACTGAAGCTTTCTTT. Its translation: CASSFVDTEAFF.

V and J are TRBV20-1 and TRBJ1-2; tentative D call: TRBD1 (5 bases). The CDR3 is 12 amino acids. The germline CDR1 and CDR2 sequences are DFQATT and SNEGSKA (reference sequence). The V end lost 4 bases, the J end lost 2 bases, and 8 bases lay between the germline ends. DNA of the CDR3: TGCAGTGCTACGCGACAGAACTATGGCTACACCTTC. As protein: CSATRQNYGYTF.

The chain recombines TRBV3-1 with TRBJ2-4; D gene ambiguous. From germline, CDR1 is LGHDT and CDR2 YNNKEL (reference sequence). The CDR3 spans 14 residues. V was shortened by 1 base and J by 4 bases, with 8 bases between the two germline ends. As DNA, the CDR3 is TGTGCCAGCAGCCAAGGGAACGCGAAAAACATTCAGTACTTC. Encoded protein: CASSQGNAKNIQYF.

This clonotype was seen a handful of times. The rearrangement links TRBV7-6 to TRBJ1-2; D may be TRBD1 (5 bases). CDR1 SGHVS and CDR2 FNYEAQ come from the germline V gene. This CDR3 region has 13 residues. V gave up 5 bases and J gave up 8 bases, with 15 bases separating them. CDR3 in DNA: TGTGCCAGCAGCCCATTGGGGGACGGGGGCTACACCTTC. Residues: CASSPLGDGGYTF.

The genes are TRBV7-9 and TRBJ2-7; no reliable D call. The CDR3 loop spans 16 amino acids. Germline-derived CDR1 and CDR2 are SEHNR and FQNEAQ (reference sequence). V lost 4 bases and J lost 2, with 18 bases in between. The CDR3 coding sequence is TGTGCCAGCAGCTCAAGCCCCCAGGTGCCTACCTACGAGCAGTACTTC. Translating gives CASSSSPQVPTYEQYF.

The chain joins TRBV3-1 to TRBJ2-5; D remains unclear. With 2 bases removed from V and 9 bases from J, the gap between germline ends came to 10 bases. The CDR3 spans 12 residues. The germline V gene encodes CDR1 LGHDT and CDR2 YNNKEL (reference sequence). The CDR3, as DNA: TGTGCCAGCAGCCAACCCGGCGCGGCCCAGTACTTC. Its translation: CASSQPGAAQYF.

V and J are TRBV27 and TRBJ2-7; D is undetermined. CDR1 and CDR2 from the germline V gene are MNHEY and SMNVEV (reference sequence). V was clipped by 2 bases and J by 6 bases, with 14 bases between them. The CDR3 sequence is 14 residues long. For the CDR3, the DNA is TGTGCCAGCAGTTTAGGTAGTTTAAGCACCGAGCAGTACTTC. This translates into CASSLGSLSTEQYF.

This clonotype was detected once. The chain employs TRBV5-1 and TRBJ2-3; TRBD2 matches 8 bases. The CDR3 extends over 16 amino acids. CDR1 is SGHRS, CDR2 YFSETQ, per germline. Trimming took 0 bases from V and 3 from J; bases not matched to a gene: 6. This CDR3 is CASSLVQGGRTDTQYF. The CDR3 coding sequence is TGCGCCAGCAGCTTGGTCCAGGGCGGGAGGACAGATACGCAGTATTTT.

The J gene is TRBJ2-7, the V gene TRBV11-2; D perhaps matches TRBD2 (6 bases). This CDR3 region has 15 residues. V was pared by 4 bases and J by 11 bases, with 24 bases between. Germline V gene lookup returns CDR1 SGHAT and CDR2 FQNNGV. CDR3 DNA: TGTGCCAGCAGCTCTCGGGGGACGACCCTCTCTGTAAAGTACTTC. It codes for CASSSRGTTLSVKYF.

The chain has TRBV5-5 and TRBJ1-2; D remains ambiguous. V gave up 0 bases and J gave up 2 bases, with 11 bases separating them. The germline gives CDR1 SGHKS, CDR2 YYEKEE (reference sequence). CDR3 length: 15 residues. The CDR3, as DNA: TGTGCCAGCAGCTTGGTCGCCGAACCGAACTATGGCTACACCTTC. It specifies CASSLVAEPNYGYTF. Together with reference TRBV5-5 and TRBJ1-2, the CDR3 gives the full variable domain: DAGVTQSPTHLIKTRGQQVTLRCSPISGHKSVSWYQQVLGQGPQFIFQYYEKEERGRGNFPDRFSARQFPNYSSELNVNALLLGDSALYLCASSLVAEPNYGYTFGSGTRLTVV.

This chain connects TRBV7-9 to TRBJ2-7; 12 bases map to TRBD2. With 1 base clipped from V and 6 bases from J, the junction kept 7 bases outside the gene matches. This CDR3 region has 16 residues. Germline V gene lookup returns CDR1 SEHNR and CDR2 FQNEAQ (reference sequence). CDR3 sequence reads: CASSLGLTSGGAEQYF. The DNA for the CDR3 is TGTGCCAGCAGCTTAGGGCTGACTAGCGGGGGCGCCGAGCAGTACTTC.

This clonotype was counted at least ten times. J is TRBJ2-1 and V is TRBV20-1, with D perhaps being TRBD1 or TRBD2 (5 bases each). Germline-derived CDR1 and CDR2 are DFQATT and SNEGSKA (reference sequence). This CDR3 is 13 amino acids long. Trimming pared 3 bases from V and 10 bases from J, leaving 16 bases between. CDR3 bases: TGCAGTGCTAGTGGGAGCCGTCGGGGCGAGCAGTTCTTC. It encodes CSASGSRRGEQFF.

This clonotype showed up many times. This CDR3 is CASSLETQYF. CDR3 sequence (DNA): TGTGCCAGCAGTTTGGAGACCCAGTACTTC. This chain joins TRBV12-3 or TRBV12-4 and TRBJ2-5, with D uncertain. CDR3 length: 10 residues. The V gene lost 3 bases and the J gene lost 5 bases, with 1 base spanning the gap.

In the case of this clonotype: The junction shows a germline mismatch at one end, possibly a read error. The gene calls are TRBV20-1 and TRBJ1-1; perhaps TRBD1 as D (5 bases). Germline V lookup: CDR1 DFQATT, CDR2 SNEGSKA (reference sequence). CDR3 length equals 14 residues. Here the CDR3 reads CCARAGRENTEAFF. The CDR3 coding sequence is TGCTGTGCTAGAGCGGGACGGGAGAACACTGAAGCTTTCTTT.

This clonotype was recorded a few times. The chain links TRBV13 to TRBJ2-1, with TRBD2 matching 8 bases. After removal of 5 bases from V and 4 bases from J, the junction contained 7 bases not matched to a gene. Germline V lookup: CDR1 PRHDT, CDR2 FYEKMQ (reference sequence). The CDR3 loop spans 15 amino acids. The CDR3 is CASSPPRGGYNEQFF. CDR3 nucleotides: TGTGCCAGCAGCCCCCCTCGGGGGGGTTACAATGAGCAGTTCTTC.

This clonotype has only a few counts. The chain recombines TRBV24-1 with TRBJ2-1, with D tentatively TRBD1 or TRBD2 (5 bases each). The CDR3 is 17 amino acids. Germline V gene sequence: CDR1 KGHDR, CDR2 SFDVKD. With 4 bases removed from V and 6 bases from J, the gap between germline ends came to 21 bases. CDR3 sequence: CATSDPRSVRGPNEQFF. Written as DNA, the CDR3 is TGTGCCACCAGTGACCCCCGTTCGGTCCGGGGCCCCAATGAGCAGTTCTTC.

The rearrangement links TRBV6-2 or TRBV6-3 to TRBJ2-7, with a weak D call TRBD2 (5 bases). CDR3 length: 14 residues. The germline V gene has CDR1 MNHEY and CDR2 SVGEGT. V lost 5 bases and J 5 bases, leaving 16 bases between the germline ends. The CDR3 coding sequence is TGTGCCAGCAGTCGTACCTGGATGGAGGACGAGCAGTACTTC. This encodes CASSRTWMEDEQYF.

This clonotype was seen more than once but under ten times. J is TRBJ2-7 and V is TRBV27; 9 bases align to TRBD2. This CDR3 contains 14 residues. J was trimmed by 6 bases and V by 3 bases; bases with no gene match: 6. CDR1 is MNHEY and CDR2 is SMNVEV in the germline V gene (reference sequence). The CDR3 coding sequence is TGTGCCAGCAGTTTCGTAGCGGGAGATCGCGAGCAGTACTTC. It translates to CASSFVAGDREQYF.

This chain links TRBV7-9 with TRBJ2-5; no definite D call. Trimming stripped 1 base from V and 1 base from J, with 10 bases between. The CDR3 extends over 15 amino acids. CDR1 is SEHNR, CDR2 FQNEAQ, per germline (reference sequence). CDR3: CASSLGRTLQETQYF. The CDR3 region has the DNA TGTGCCAGCAGCTTAGGCAGGACGCTCCAAGAGACCCAGTACTTC.

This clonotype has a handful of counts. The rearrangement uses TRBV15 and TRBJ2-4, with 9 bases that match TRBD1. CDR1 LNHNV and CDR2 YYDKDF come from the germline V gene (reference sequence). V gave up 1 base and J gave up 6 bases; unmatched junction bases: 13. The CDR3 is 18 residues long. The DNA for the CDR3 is TGTGCCACCAGCAGAGGCATTGGGAGGGACAGGGCGAGAAACATTCAGTACTTC. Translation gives CATSRGIGRDRARNIQYF.